This T cell receptor beta chain derives from a study of T cell responses to AZD1222 COVID-19 vaccine (dated by TCRdb to about 2021). General notes on the study: AZD1222 recipients whose second dose came at about 4 weeks and those whose second dose came at about 12 weeks were combined into one group, since spike-specific TCR depth and breadth did not differ between the two schedules. TCR sequencing was performed for fewer than 250 trial participants, of whom roughly 200 were given two doses of AZD1222 and some 25 were given two doses of MenACWY control vaccine. Trial participants were enrolled into age subgroups of 18-55, 56-69 and 70-plus years, which contained approximately 150, 28 and 58 TCR-sequenced participants, respectively.

The sample's time point, from its label and the paper: baseline before first vaccination. Vaccinee samples came from UK trials COV001 and COV002, including a single-blind randomized controlled phase 2/3 trial of AZD1222 (ChAdOx1 nCoV-19) in healthy adults. For TCRbeta chain sequencing, PBMC samples from trial participants were taken at day 0 and at day 28 after the second dose. About this clone: The antigen it binds to is not known. One base away there is no much larger clone; base qualities are not given.

On the study overall, not on this receptor specifically: The vaccine-associated CD4 TCRs covered the entire spike protein, and the dominant responses fell in regions 160-218 and 743-854. Because no samples from the day 14 peak response were available, repertoires could be characterized only after the peak T cell response. Most participants were white British and females outnumbered males, and the authors suggested that clonal diversity may have been underestimated. The 56-69-year group was small, and its depth increase did not reach significance, likely because of low power. Only five to seven AZD1222 recipients were SARS-CoV-2 seropositive at baseline, limiting conclusions about previously exposed vaccinees. Spike-specific TCR breadth and depth rose significantly after two AZD1222 doses compared with day 0 and with MenACWY recipients. Nearly half of unique spike-specific TCRs reportedly recognized epitopes outside regions mutated in the B.1.351 and B.1.1.7 variants.

The CDR3 regions of human TCRbeta chains were subjected to immunosequencing. The paper's processing steps were these. TCRs in the repertoires were matched against a reference library of SARS-CoV-2-specific TCRs that had been generated with the MIRA antigen-specificity platform. Breadth was defined as the fraction of unique TCRs that were SARS-CoV-2-associated, and depth was defined as the fraction of total T cells that were SARS-CoV-2-associated. Using the MIRA data, every spike-specific TCR was mapped to the spike region that the TCR reacted to and assigned to either a CD4 or a CD8 class. Log10-transformed breadth and depth values were compared by one-way ANOVA with Sidak's multiple comparisons tests. TCRdb obtained this table from immuneACCESS and retained in-frame rearrangements with V and J assigned. These tables miss some clones; where compared with another copy, unresolved V genes account for less than half of the shortfall, and the remainder is unexplained. That table gives V, J and clone size, and the DNA gave D and trimming. This sample lists 140,000 to 150,000 clones; around 87% were detected once. More than 1.5% of the sample lies in the top ten.

Counted from cysteine to phenylalanine, this CDR3 has 18 amino acids. Kept here is only the CDR3 DNA, which spans 54 bases and is read in frame from base 1. CDR1 MGHRA and CDR2 YSYEKL are derived from the germline V gene. V is clipped by 1 base and J by 5 bases, and the sequence between their germline boundaries is 23 bases long. The sequenced sample was peripheral blood, obtained on day 0 of AZD1222 vaccination. The chain links TRBV4-1 with TRBJ1-1; the D gene lacks a confident call. The sequence was obtained from an adult in good health. Here is the DNA: TGCGCCAGCAGCCAAGTATCGGTTTTGGCCCCCCGGGCTACTGAAGCTTTCTTT. Its product reads: CASSQVSVLAPRATEAFF.